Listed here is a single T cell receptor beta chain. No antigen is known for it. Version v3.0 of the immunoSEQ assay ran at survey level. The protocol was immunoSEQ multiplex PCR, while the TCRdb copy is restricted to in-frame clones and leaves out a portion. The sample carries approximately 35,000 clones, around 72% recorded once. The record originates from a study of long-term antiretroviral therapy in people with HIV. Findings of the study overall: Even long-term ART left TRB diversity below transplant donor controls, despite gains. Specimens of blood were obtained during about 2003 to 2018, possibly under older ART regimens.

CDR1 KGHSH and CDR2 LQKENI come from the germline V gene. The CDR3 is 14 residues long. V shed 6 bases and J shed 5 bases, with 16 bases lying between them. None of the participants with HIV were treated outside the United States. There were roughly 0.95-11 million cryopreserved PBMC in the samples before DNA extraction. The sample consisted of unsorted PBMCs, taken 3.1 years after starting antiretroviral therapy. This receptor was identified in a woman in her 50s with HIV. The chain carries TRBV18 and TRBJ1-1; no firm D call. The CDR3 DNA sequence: TGTGCCAGCTCTGGATTAAGAGTAGGGACTGAAGCTTTCTTT. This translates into CASSGLRVGTEAFF. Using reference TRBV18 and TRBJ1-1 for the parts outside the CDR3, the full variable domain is NAGVMQNPRHLVRRRGQEARLRCSPMKGHSHVYWYRQLPEEGLKFMVYLQKENIIDESGMPKERFSAEFPKEGPSILRIQQVVRGDSAAYFCASSGLRVGTEAFFGQGTRLTVV.